A single T cell receptor (beta chain) is shown here with its context. Its cognate antigen is unknown. CD8 cells classed as naive were CD45RO-negative and positively selected for CCR7, excluding terminally differentiated effector memory CD45RA+ cells. Trimming shortened V by 5 bases and J by 5 bases, and 18 bases separated the two germline ends. Germline assignment: CDR1 SGHTA and CDR2 FQGNSA. CDR3 length equals 15 residues. This entry is derived from a study of shared clonotypes between healthy human individuals. Study outcomes and limitations: Apart from blood, nothing was sampled; tissue repertoires likely differ. It was observed that 4% to 6% of naive CD4 clonotypes were shared across a handful of donors. Memory subsets generally showed lower estimated richness than naive subsets.

Deep level was the assay's run setting. Assay used: immunoSEQ multiplex PCR; TCRdb lists only in-frame clones, some missing. The data show about 2.2 million clones, just over 90% seen once. This chain joins TRBV7-2 and TRBJ2-5; possible D gene TRBD2, 6 bases. The specimen sequenced was naive CD8+ T cells from PBMCs. The TCR comes from a man aged 18 to 30 in good health. Some clones in this sample may be carry-over from other donors' samples. In DNA form, the CDR3 reads TGTGCCAGCAGCGCGGGCCGGGCGGGGTCGGAGACCCAGTACTTC. Translated: CASSAGRAGSETQYF.